This entry features one T cell receptor (beta chain) sequence. The antigen remains undetermined. Time point here: cycle 4 day 1 (C4D1), after 5 to 7 weeks of nivolumab. Every one of the patients relapsed after autologous stem cell transplantation (brentuximab vedotin exposure was variable). Produced via immunoSEQ multiplex PCR; TCRdb's table is partial and in-frame only. The table lists 99,000 or so clones, about 92% of them singletons, with roughly 19% in the top ten. These data belong to a study of PD-1 blockade in classical Hodgkin lymphoma. Findings and limits, study-wide: Baseline diversity in complete responders resembled that of newly diagnosed patients. When set against healthy donors, newly diagnosed patients were reported to show lower baseline TCR diversity. Compared with baseline, CD4+ but not CD8+ TCR diversity had risen significantly by C4D1.

V lost 0 bases to trimming and J lost 5 bases; unmatched junction nucleotides: 6. The CDR3 length is 16 residues. Per germline, CDR1 LGHNA and CDR2 YSLEER. This TCR was sampled from a human donor with classical Hodgkin lymphoma. This chain joins TRBV4-3 and TRBJ2-1; 8 bases agree with TRBD2. Sequences were derived from peripheral blood mononuclear cells (PBMCs), sampled before the fourth cycle of nivolumab. The CDR3 DNA reads as TGCGCCAGCAGCCAAGATTTTAGCGGGGAAAACAATGAGCAGTTCTTC. Translating gives CASSQDFSGENNEQFF.